A selection of T cell receptor beta chains follows, all from one sample in a study of blood T cell repertoires in COVID-19. Assay: immunoSEQ multiplex PCR; the TCRdb copy retains only in-frame clones and omits some. This table holds about 170,000 clones, 85% found once. The specimen sequenced was peripheral blood. These receptors originate from a woman older than 75 with COVID-19, enrolled during active disease. Both conserved end residues are part of each CDR3. D genes are given only for firm matches. Clone size, where shown, is once, few, many, or a class for clones that have expanded.

clone size	V gene	D gene	CDR3 length	J gene	CDR3 DNA	CDR3 protein
NA	TRBV5-6	TRBD2	13	TRBJ2-7	TGTGCCAGCAGACCCCGGGAGGCCTACGAGCAGTACTTC	CASRPREAYEQYF
once	TRBV4-1	TRBD1	15	TRBJ1-2	TGCGCCAGCAGTCAAGATGCACAGGGGGCAGGGGGCTACACCTTC	CASSQDAQGAGGYTF
NA	TRBV6-5	NA	12	TRBJ2-7	TGTGCCAGCAGTTACGGGGCCCACGAGCAGTACTTC	CASSYGAHEQYF
NA	TRBV3-1/TRBV3-2	NA	17	TRBJ2-1	TGTGCCAGCAGCCACCCCTCCGGGGCCCTCAGGGGCAATGAGCAGTTCTTC	CASSHPSGALRGNEQFF
NA	TRBV7-9	TRBD1	16	TRBJ1-6	TGTGCCAGCAGCTCCGACCCGGGACAGAGGATTTCACCCCTCCACTTT	CASSSDPGQRISPLHF
NA	TRBV5-6	TRBD1	15	TRBJ1-2	TGTGCCAGCAGCTTCGAGGGGGCCCTTAACTATGGCTACACCTTC	CASSFEGALNYGYTF
NA	TRBV19	TRBD2	15	TRBJ2-3	TGTGCCAGTAGTATCGGGGCGGGAGCACGCGGTACGCAGTATTTT	CASSIGAGARGTQYF
NA	TRBV7-9	TRBD1	13	TRBJ1-2	TGTGCCAGCAGCTCAGCGACAGGGGATGGCTACACCTTC	CASSSATGDGYTF
NA	TRBV27	TRBD2	21	TRBJ2-2	TGTGCCAGCAGTTTACTCCTCGGGACTATACTCAAGATCGACGGGACCGGGGAGCTGTTTTTT	CASSLLLGTILKIDGTGELFF
NA	TRBV11-2	TRBD1	13	TRBJ2-7	TGTGCCAGCAGCTCTGACAGGGACTACGAGCAGTACTTC	CASSSDRDYEQYF
NA	TRBV25-1	NA	16	TRBJ1-4	TGTGCCAGCAGTTCCGGGTCCTCGTGGACTAATGAAAAACTGTTTTTT	CASSSGSSWTNEKLFF
NA	TRBV20-1	NA	12	TRBJ2-3	TGCAGTGCTAGTCCTAGCACAGATACGCAGTATTTT	CSASPSTDTQYF
NA	TRBV29-1	TRBD1	14	TRBJ1-4	TGCAGCGTCGCAGACAGGGCCGGGAATGAAAAACTGTTTTTT	CSVADRAGNEKLFF
NA	TRBV10-1	NA	14	TRBJ1-5	TGCGCCAGCAGGAGAGGACACCTATATCAGCCCCAGCATTTT	CASRRGHLYQPQHF